This TCR beta chain is drawn from a study of graft-versus-host responses after intestinal transplantation. For the study at large: Each patient got anti-thymocyte globulin induction, then tacrolimus and steroids for two to four years. Study outcomes and limitations: GvH clones detected in recipient marrow included some appearing first in ileum or blood. Within allografts, high graft-versus-host to host-versus-graft clonal ratios were seen among patients with graft-donor T cell macrochimerism.

Concerning this clone: Its antigen is undetermined.

Trimming removed 3 bases from V and 4 bases from J, with 12 bases in between. Germline CDR1 and CDR2: KGHSH and LQKENI. The CDR3 covers 14 residues. Sequencing was performed with immunoSEQ multiplex PCR; in TCRdb, only in-frame clones are kept and a portion is missing. Seen here are about 47,000 clones, approximately 92% observed once, and the top ten hold under 7.5%. The sequenced sample was PBMCs, obtained about 790 days after a first intestinal transplant, on the day of a second. The chain joins TRBV18 to TRBJ1-2; D unresolved. The clonotype originates from a human patient who received an intestinal transplant, so some T cells may come from the graft donor. CDR3 residues: CASSPRGALYGYTF. DNA of the CDR3: TGTGCCAGCTCACCCCGTGGAGCCCTCTATGGCTACACCTTC.